The clone carrying this TCR beta chain was recorded at least ten times. Germline values: CDR1 KGHSH, CDR2 LQKENI. This CDR3 spans 14 amino acids. The trim removed 5 bases at V and 5 bases at J, leaving 5 bases unmatched. This record belongs to a study of blood T cell repertoires in COVID-19. Whole-study context: Samples came from the United States, Italy and Spain, spanning acute and convalescent COVID-19.

Study processing details: Amplified reference gene primers provided the basis for estimating nucleated cell counts. Libraries were prepared by immunoSEQ multiplex PCR; TCRdb keeps only in-frame clonotypes and omits some of them. The V and J calls and the clone size are those of that table, but D and trimming were determined from the DNA. This sample yields about 260,000 clones, of which around 89% are seen a single time; over 3.5% belongs to the top ten. V is TRBV18 and J is TRBJ1-1; 10 nucleotides line up with TRBD1. Sequences were obtained from peripheral blood. The TCR was taken from a woman between 40 and 50 years old with acute or convalescent COVID-19. The CDR3 DNA sequence: TGTGCCAGCTCAGGCCGGACAGGGGGGACTGAAGCTTTCTTT. Translation: CASSGRTGGTEAFF.